The source of this T cell receptor beta chain is a study of OX40 agonist ivuxolimab in advanced cancers. Study results and caveats: Certain nonresponding patients likewise had low normalized T-cell clonal expansion.

This CDR3 has 12 residues. Germline assignment: CDR1 MNHNS and CDR2 SASEGT. V was clipped by 6 bases and J by 9 bases, with 15 bases between them. Assay used: immunoSEQ multiplex PCR; TCRdb lists only in-frame clones, some missing. The sample consists of 50,000 to 85,000 clones, about nine tenths of them appearing once. Concerning this clone: No antigen is known for it.

The material sequenced was CD4+ or CD8+ T cells sorted from blood, taken in a trial of the OX40 agonist ivuxolimab. The receptor's source is an adult with an advanced solid tumor such as melanoma, head and neck, liver or kidney cancer. J is TRBJ2-7 and V is TRBV6-1, with a tentative D call TRBD1 (5 bases). DNA for the CDR3: TGTGCCAGCAGCCAAGGGGTCAATTGGCAGTACTTC. Translated: CASSQGVNWQYF.